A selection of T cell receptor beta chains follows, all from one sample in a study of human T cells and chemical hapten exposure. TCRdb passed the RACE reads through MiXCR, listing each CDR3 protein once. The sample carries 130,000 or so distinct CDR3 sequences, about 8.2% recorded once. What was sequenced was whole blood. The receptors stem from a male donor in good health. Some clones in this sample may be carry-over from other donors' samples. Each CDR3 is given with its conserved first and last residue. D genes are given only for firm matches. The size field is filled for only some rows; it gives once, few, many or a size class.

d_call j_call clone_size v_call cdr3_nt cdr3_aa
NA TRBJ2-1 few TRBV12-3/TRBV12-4 TGTGCCAGCACCAACTACAATGAGCAGTTCTTC CASTNYNEQFF
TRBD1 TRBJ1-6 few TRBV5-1 TGCGCCAGCAGCTTGGGGGACAGGGTTACTTCACCCCTCCACTTT CASSLGDRVTSPLHF
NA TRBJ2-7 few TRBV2 TGTGCCACCGTTGCGTCCGGAGGGGGCCTCTACGAGCAGTACTTC CATVASGGGLYEQYF
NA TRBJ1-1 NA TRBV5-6 TGTGCCAGCAGCTTGTTAGGGGGGAGAGAAGCTTTCTTT CASSLLGGREAFF
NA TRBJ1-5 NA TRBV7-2 TGTGCCAGCAGCTTAGAACGAGGGATAAATCAGCCCCAGCATTTT CASSLERGINQPQHF
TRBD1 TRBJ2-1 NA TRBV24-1 TGTGCCACCAGTGATAGGGACAGCGCTGCGTCCAATGAGCAGTTCTTC CATSDRDSAASNEQFF
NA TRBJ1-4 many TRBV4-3 TGCGCCAGCAGCCAAGATCGGGATCCATTTAGGGGAAAACTGTTTTTT CASSQDRDPFRGKLFF
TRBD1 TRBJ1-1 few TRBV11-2 TGTGCCAGCAGCTTAGGGGGTGCCAGGGGGTTCACTGAAGCTTTCTTT CASSLGGARGFTEAFF
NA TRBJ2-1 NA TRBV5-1 TGCGCCAGCAGCTTGACAGGAAAAAACTACAATGAGCAGTTCTTC CASSLTGKNYNEQFF
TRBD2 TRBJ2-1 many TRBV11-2 TGTGCCAGCAGCTCCCCTCTTTTCGGGGGGAATGAGCAGTTCTTC CASSSPLFGGNEQFF
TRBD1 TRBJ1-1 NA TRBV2 TGTGCCAGCAGTGAAGTACAGGGGGGCACTGAAGCTTTCTTT CASSEVQGGTEAFF
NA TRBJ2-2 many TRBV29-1 TGCAGCGGAACCGCAGGGGAATCCGGGGAGCTGTTTTTT CSGTAGESGELFF
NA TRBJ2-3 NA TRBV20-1 TGCAGTGCTACGAAGGTTAACACAGATACGCAGTATTTT CSATKVNTDTQYF
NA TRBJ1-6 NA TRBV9 TGTGCCAGCAGCTCCCCGGCAGGGTATAATTCACCCCTCCACTTT CASSSPAGYNSPLHF
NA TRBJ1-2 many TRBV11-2 TGTGCCAGCAGCTCTTCCCGGACAGAGGTATATGGCTACACCTTC CASSSSRTEVYGYTF
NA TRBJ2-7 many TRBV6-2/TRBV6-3 TGTGCCAGCCTCCGGAGGACAGTCGACGAGCAGTACTTC CASLRRTVDEQYF
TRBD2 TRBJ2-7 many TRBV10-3 TGTGCCACCGACCGAGCGGGAGGGCCGGACGAGCAGTACTTC CATDRAGGPDEQYF
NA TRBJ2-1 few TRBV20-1 TGCAGTGCTAACCCCAGAGGAGTCGCCTACAATGAGCAGTTCTTC CSANPRGVAYNEQFF
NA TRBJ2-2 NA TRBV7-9 TGTGCCAGCAGCTTAGTCTTCAGGGTCGGGGACACCGGGGAGCTGTTTTTT CASSLVFRVGDTGELFF
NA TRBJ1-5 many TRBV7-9 TGTGCCAGCAACAAAAATGGGGGGAATCAGCCCCAGCATTTT CASNKNGGNQPQHF
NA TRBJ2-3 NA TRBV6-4 TGTGCCAGCAGTGACTCGAGGGGGGCTTCAGATACGCAGTATTTT CASSDSRGASDTQYF
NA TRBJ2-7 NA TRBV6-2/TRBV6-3 TGTGCCAGCAGTTACGACGGCAGACCCTACGAGCAGTACTTC CASSYDGRPYEQYF
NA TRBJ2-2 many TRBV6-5 TGTGCCAGCGGGGGGACTTGCCGGGAGCTGTTTTTT CASGGTCRELFF
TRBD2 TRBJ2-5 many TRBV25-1 TGTGCCAGCAGTGAATTTACAAGCGGGGGGGTTGAAGAGACCCAGTACTTC CASSEFTSGGVEETQYF
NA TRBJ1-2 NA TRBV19 TGTGCCAGTAGTATGGGCAGCTTTTATGGCTACACCTTC CASSMGSFYGYTF
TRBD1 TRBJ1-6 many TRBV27 TGTGCCAGCAGTCAAGACAGGGGGAATTCACCCCTCCACTTT CASSQDRGNSPLHF
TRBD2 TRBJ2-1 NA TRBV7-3 TGTGCCAGCAGCCGAACGGTGCTAGCGGGGGGGATCAATGAGCAGTTCTTC CASSRTVLAGGINEQFF
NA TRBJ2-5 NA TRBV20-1 TGCAGTGCCCCAGGGGAGGCCCAAGAGACCCAGTACTTC CSAPGEAQETQYF
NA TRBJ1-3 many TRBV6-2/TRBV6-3 TGTGCCAGCCACTTCGACGGGAACTCTGGAAACACCATATATTTT CASHFDGNSGNTIYF
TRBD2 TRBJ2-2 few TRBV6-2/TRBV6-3 TGTGCCAGCAGTTACCCCTCCCGGGTCGGACTAGCGGGAAACACCGGGGAGCTGTTTTTT CASSYPSRVGLAGNTGELFF
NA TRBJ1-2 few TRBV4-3 TGCGCCAGCAGCCAAGATCAGGGTAGCGGCTACACCTTC CASSQDQGSGYTF
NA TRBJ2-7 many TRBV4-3 TGCGCCAGCAGCCACCGCGTGGGGAACGAGCAGTACTTC CASSHRVGNEQYF
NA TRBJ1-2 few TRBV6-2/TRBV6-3 TGTGCCAGCAGTTACCGATCAACGGGCCCGACGTCTAACTATGGCTACACCTTC CASSYRSTGPTSNYGYTF
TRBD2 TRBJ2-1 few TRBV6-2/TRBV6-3 TGTGCCAGCAGTTACTCGTGGAGCGGGGGGCCGGTCTATGAGCAGTTCTTC CASSYSWSGGPVYEQFF
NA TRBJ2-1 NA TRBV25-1 TGTGCCAGCAGTGATCGACTACTCTTATCCTACAATGAGCAGTTCTTC CASSDRLLLSYNEQFF
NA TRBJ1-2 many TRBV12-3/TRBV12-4 TGTGCCAGCAGTTTAGGGGGGAACTATGGCTACACCTTC CASSLGGNYGYTF
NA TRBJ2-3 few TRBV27 TGTGCCAGCAGTTTAACGGGCCAGGGGGCGCGGGGGTACGATACGCAGTATTTT CASSLTGQGARGYDTQYF
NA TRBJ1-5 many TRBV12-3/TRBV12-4 TGTGCCAGCAGTTATCGCAATCAGCCCCAGCATTTT CASSYRNQPQHF
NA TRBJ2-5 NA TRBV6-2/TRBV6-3 TGTGCCAGCAGACTCCGGGGGCGGGAGACCCAGTACTTC CASRLRGRETQYF
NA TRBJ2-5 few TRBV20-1 TGCAGTGCTAGAGTCGAGGCCTCGAGAGAGACCCAGTACTTC CSARVEASRETQYF
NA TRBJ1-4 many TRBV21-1 TGTGCCAGCAGCAAAGTCGGGACAGGCCCTCCAAATGCAACTAATGAAAAACTGTTTTTT CASSKVGTGPPNATNEKLFF
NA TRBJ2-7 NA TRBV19 TGTGCCAGTAGTATTGCTGGACAGCACTACGAGCAGTACTTC CASSIAGQHYEQYF
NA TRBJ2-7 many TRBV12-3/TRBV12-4 TGTGCCAGCAGTTTTGTTCCCTACGAGCAGTACTTC CASSFVPYEQYF
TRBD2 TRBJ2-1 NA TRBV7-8 TGTGCCAGCAGCTTAGCCGGGGGGACTAGCGGGGGGCCCTACAATGAGCAGTTCTTC CASSLAGGTSGGPYNEQFF
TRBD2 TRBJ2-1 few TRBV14 TGTGCCAGCAGCCAAGATATTCGGGGGCCTAGCGGGACTTCCTACAATGAGCAGTTCTTC CASSQDIRGPSGTSYNEQFF
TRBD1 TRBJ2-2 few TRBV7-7 TGTGCCAGCAGCTCCAACCGGAAATCGGGCAGGGGGAAAATCGGCACCGGGGAGCTGTTTTTT CASSSNRKSGRGKIGTGELFF
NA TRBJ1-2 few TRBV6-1 TGTGCCAGCGAACAGGGAATTTACTATGGCTACACCTTC CASEQGIYYGYTF
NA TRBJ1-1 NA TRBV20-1 TGCAGTGCGCGACGACCGGGCAGGAACACTGAAGCTTTCTTT CSARRPGRNTEAFF
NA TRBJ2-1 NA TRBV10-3 TGTGCCATCAGTGAGACTCAGAGCTCCTACAATGAGCAGTTCTTC CAISETQSSYNEQFF
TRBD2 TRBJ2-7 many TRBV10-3 TGTGCCATCAGTGGTGGGACTAGCGGGGGAAATGCCTACGAGCAGTACTTC CAISGGTSGGNAYEQYF
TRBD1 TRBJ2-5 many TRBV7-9 TGTGCCAGCAGCCCCCAGACAGGGAGAGGACAAGAGACCCAGTACTTC CASSPQTGRGQETQYF
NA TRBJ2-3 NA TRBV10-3 TGTGCCATCACTGGCCATCATCCACCTGGCGTCACAGATACGCAGTATTTT CAITGHHPPGVTDTQYF
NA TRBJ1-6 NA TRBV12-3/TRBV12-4 TGTGCCAGCTCAAGGGAGTCACCCCTCCACTTT CASSRESPLHF
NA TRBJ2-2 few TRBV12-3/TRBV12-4 TGTGCCAGCAGTTTTCGGGGGGCGGGGAACACCGGGGAGCTGTTTTTT CASSFRGAGNTGELFF
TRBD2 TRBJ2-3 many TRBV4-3 TGCGCCAGCAGCCCCCGGACGGGGACTAGCGGGGATGGGGCAGATACGCAGTATTTT CASSPRTGTSGDGADTQYF